The clone carrying this T cell receptor (beta chain) was detected only once. Its antigen is as yet unknown. The data were taken from a study of CD4 T cells in relation to SARS-CoV-2 and coronaviruses. Study as a whole: No peptide or an HIV-1 Nef peptide pool served as negative control.

Before the COVID-19 pandemic, during about 2010-2019, CD4+ T cells were taken from unexposed donors. After ten to eleven days of culture, CD4+ T cells were isolated. Cells permitting, SARS-CoV-2 S/N and four cold-coronavirus spikes were tested on unexposed-donor CD4+ T cells. Clones were read by immunoSEQ multiplex PCR, and TCRdb kept only the in-frame ones, dropping some. The table lists 32,000 or so clones, around three quarters of them singletons. Germline CDR1 and CDR2: SQVTM and ANQGSEA. V lost 5 bases to trimming and J lost 2 bases, with 13 bases between them. The CDR3 has 13 amino acids. This TCR came from a human donor in good health. The chain has TRBV29-1 and TRBJ2-7, with D possibly being TRBD1 (6 bases). The specimen sequenced was CD4+ T cells from PBMCs, cultured in vitro. The CDR3 region is CSVLQGLTYEQYF. DNA for the CDR3: TGCAGCGTTCTCCAGGGGTTAACCTACGAGCAGTACTTC.